Below are 18 T cell receptor beta chains sequenced from a single sample in a study of blood T cells in healthy people across ages. Alongside a J-beta primer mix, a sample-barcoded 5' primer served in a second PCR lasting 7 to 11 cycles. TCRdb independently ran MiXCR on the 5' RACE reads; one entry per CDR3 protein. The sample lists about 1.1 million distinct CDR3 sequences, roughly two fifths occurring once. The sample was blood. These receptors came from a young man in good health.

The chain has TRBV4-1 and TRBJ2-3, with D perhaps assigned TRBD1 or TRBD2 (5 bases each). V gave up 3 bases and J gave up 2 bases, with 9 bases separating them. The V gene's germline CDR1 is MGHRA and CDR2 YSYEKL. The CDR3 loop spans 14 amino acids. CDR3 coding DNA: TGCGCCAGCAGCCAGGTCGGGACCACAGATACGCAGTATTTT. Translating gives CASSQVGTTDTQYF.

The chain is built from TRBV6-5 and TRBJ2-1; 7 bases align to TRBD1. Germline values: CDR1 MNHEY, CDR2 SVGAGI. V lost 6 bases and J lost 7; bases outside the gene matches: 12. CDR3 length: 15 residues. The CDR3 DNA reads as TGTGCCAGCAGCCCCGGGGCAGGGGGATTGAATGAGCAGTTCTTC. It translates to CASSPGAGGLNEQFF.

This clonotype was detected a few times. The chain recombines TRBV7-2 with TRBJ2-5; TRBD2 matches 10 bases. CDR1 SGHTA and CDR2 FQGNSA come from the germline V gene. The CDR3 is made up of 16 amino acids. J gave up 1 base and V 3 bases, and 5 bases lay outside the gene matches. CDR3 sequence reads: CASSFGLAAIQETQYF. In nucleotides, the CDR3 is TGTGCCAGCAGCTTCGGACTAGCGGCAATCCAAGAGACCCAGTACTTC. The full variable domain, in which reference TRBV7-2 and TRBJ2-5 provide the parts outside the CDR3, is GAGVSQSPSNKVTEKGKDVELRCDPISGHTALYWYRQSLGQGLEFLIYFQGNSAPDKSGLPSDRFSAERTGGSVSTLTIQRTQQEDSAVYLCASSFGLAAIQETQYFGPGTRLLVL.

To note about this clonotype: One base away lies a much larger clone, so this may be a sequencing read error. The genes are TRBV27 and TRBJ2-1; 7 bases fit TRBD1. Germline loops: CDR1 MNHEY, CDR2 SMNVEV (reference sequence). The trim removed 2 bases at V and 10 bases at J, leaving 5 bases unmatched. CDR3 length: 13 amino acids. CDR3 region: CASSLTGAYEQFF. Here the CDR3 DNA reads TGTGCCAGCAGTTTAACAGGGGCCTACGAGCAGTTCTTC.

The V call is TRBV6-1, the J call TRBJ2-3; 7 nucleotides line up with TRBD2. Germline CDR1 is MNHNS and CDR2 is SASEGT. V gave up 8 bases and J gave up 4 bases; unmatched junction bases: 6. The length of the CDR3 is 13 residues. CDR3 region: CASRLAGADTQYF. DNA of the CDR3: TGTGCCAGCCGACTAGCAGGTGCAGATACGCAGTATTTT.

The chain couples TRBV29-1 to TRBJ2-2; a weak D match, TRBD1 (6 bases). Germline CDR1 reads SQVTM; CDR2 reads ANQGSEA. The CDR3 runs to 14 residues. V was cut by 4 bases and J by 6 bases, with 15 bases left in between. CDR3 loop: CSVVGRGNPGELFF. The CDR3 DNA sequence: TGCAGCGTTGTGGGTAGGGGGAATCCCGGGGAGCTGTTTTTT.

This chain uses TRBV9 with TRBJ2-1; 7 bases are a match to TRBD1. Germline V gene lookup returns CDR1 SGDLS and CDR2 YYNGEE. The CDR3 is 16 residues long. J was trimmed by 6 bases and V by 0 bases; bases with no gene match: 9. The CDR3 region has the DNA TGTGCCAGCAGCGTAGGGGGACAGCCCGGCGGCAATGAGCAGTTCTTC. This codes for CASSVGGQPGGNEQFF.

This clonotype has more than one count but fewer than ten. The V call is TRBV6-1, the J call TRBJ1-5, with D possibly TRBD1 on 6 matching bases. This CDR3 contains 15 residues. In germline, CDR1 is MNHNS, CDR2 SASEGT. The germline V and J ends were trimmed by 8 bases and 6 bases, with 20 bases remaining between them. CDR3 sequence reads: CASPPLGAEGQPQHF. DNA for the CDR3: TGTGCCAGCCCTCCTCTGGGGGCTGAGGGTCAGCCCCAGCATTTT.

This clonotype was seen a few times. The rearrangement joins TRBV28 to TRBJ1-5; 9 nucleotides align to TRBD1. Unmatched junction bases numbered 8, after V lost 3 bases and J lost 5 bases. CDR3 size: 16 residues. Germline CDR1 MDHEN, CDR2 SYDVKM. DNA of the CDR3: TGTGCCAGCAGTTTCCTCGGACAGGGGCCCGATCAGCCCCAGCATTTT. This translates into CASSFLGQGPDQPQHF.

This clonotype was detected a few times. The chain combines TRBV7-9 with TRBJ1-2; D remains unclear. Germline-derived CDR1 and CDR2 are SEHNR and FQNEAQ (reference sequence). This CDR3 has 13 amino acids. The germline V and J ends were trimmed by 7 bases and 7 bases, with 16 bases remaining between them. CDR3: CASNPENSGGYTF. The CDR3 nucleotides read TGTGCCAGCAACCCAGAGAATTCGGGTGGCTACACCTTC.

Concerning this clonotype: A junction end diverges from the germline sequence, so it may reflect a read error. This chain joins TRBV7-9 and TRBJ1-1; the D is unclear. Germline CDR1 and CDR2: SEHNR and FQNEAQ (reference sequence). This CDR3 is 15 amino acids long. DNA of the CDR3: TGTTCCAGCAGCCTTCGAGGAGGTAGTAACACTGAAGCTTTCTTT. Translating it yields CSSSLRGGSNTEAFF.

Worth noting for this clonotype: A junction boundary mismatches the germline segment, possibly from a read error. The V gene is TRBV27, the J gene TRBJ2-7; 12 bases line up with TRBD2. The J call is doubtful: the DNA matches TRBJ2-4 better. The germline gives CDR1 MNHEY, CDR2 SMNVEV (reference sequence). There are 16 residues in the CDR3. The CDR3, as DNA: TGTGCCTGCAGTCCCGGGACTAGCGGGGCCAAAAACATTCAGTACTTC. This codes for CACSPGTSGAKNIQYF.

This clonotype has a handful of counts. A read error may account for a junction end that differs from germline. V and J are TRBV5-1 and TRBJ2-3; weak D call: TRBD1 (7 bases). CDR1 is SGHRS, CDR2 YFSETQ, per germline. This CDR3 comprises 19 residues. The CDR3 DNA reads TGCACCAGCAGCTGGTCCCCCGGGACAGAGATTAAGCGGGCGGATACGCAGTATTTT. Translated: CTSSWSPGTEIKRADTQYF.

The rearrangement links TRBV12-3 or TRBV12-4 to TRBJ2-5; D possibly corresponds to TRBD2 (6 bases). The end of the DNA fits TRBJ2-7 better, so the J call may be wrong. There are 13 residues in the CDR3. The CDR3 loop reads CASSFWGAYEQYF. CDR3 coding DNA: TGTGCCAGCAGTTTTTGGGGGGCCTACGAGCAGTACTTC.

This rearrangement joins TRBV20-1 to TRBJ1-4; D might be TRBD1 (5 bases). The CDR3 is 14 amino acids. V was clipped by 1 base and J by 7 bases, with 13 bases between them. Looked up from germline, CDR1 is DFQATT and CDR2 is SNEGSKA (reference sequence). This chain's CDR3 is CSARGQGRGEKLFF. CDR3 DNA sequence: TGCAGTGCTAGAGGGCAGGGACGGGGTGAAAAACTGTTTTTT.

This chain uses TRBV29-1 with TRBJ1-5; 9 bases line up with TRBD1. Germline V gene sequence: CDR1 SQVTM, CDR2 ANQGSEA. CDR3 length: 14 amino acids. With 8 bases clipped from V and 1 base from J, the junction kept 6 bases outside the gene matches. The CDR3: CSFSTGGSNQPQHF. The CDR3 DNA reads as TGCAGCTTTTCGACAGGGGGAAGCAATCAGCCCCAGCATTTT.

The rearrangement joins TRBV29-1 to TRBJ2-1, with D perhaps TRBD2 (5 bases). V lost 6 bases, J lost 5 bases, and 8 bases lay in between. CDR3 length: 11 amino acids. Looked up from germline, CDR1 is SQVTM and CDR2 is ANQGSEA. The CDR3 bases are TGCAGCGTCGGGAACGACAATGAGCAGTTCTTC. Its translation is CSVGNDNEQFF.

This clonotype was seen more than once but under ten times. The chain is built from TRBV12-3 or TRBV12-4 and TRBJ1-5; D not resolved. V was cut by 5 bases and J by 6 bases, with 11 bases left in between. The CDR3 covers 13 residues. DNA of the CDR3: TGTGCCAGCAGTAGGTCGGTAGGTCAGCCCCAGCATTTT. It codes for CASSRSVGQPQHF.